This TCR beta chain comes out of a study of T cells after posttransplantation cyclophosphamide. V shed 4 bases, J shed 0 bases, and the junction held 13 bases outside the gene matches. The germline gives CDR1 PRHDT, CDR2 FYEKMQ (reference sequence). This CDR3 contains 20 residues. Study-wide points: After PTCy, TRB diversity resembled that of CNI/methotrexate controls. Donor-recipient repertoire similarity was low at 1-2 months, rising over year one.

Busulfan-fludarabine conditioning, marrow transplant, and cyclophosphamide on days +3 and +4 were administered. About this clone: Its antigen is not known.

Produced via immunoSEQ multiplex PCR; TCRdb's table is partial and in-frame only. The sample holds over 8,500 clones, approximately 81% seen once. This specimen was PBMCs, taken after allogeneic stem cell transplant with posttransplant cyclophosphamide. The origin of this receptor is a female patient aged 50-60 years who received an allogeneic stem cell transplant from a related donor, was CMV-positive, and had no GVHD. Some of these T cells may belong to the graft donor. V and J are TRBV13 and TRBJ2-1, with 12 bases fitting TRBD2. The CDR3 region is CASSSRLAGVSSFSYNEQFF. CDR3 coding DNA: TGTGCCAGCAGCTCACGACTAGCGGGGGTTTCTTCCTTCTCCTACAATGAGCAGTTCTTC. Using reference TRBV13 and TRBJ2-1 for the parts outside the CDR3, the full variable domain is AAGVIQSPRHLIKEKRETATLKCYPIPRHDTVYWYQQGPGQDPQFLISFYEKMQSDKGSIPDRFSAQQFSDYHSELNMSSLELGDSALYFCASSSRLAGVSSFSYNEQFFGPGTRLTVL.